These T cell receptor beta chains were read from a single sample in a study of blood T cell repertoires in COVID-19. Sequencing used immunoSEQ multiplex PCR; TCRdb keeps in-frame clones, though not all of them. The repertoire holds 300,000 or so clones, with approximately 89% as singletons. The sample was peripheral blood. Receptors were obtained from a woman in her twenties or thirties with COVID-19, enrolled during active disease. Both conserved end residues are part of each CDR3. A D gene is named only where the DNA matches it firmly. Not every row has a clone size; where given, it reads once, few, many or a size class.

DNA	CDR3	J	size	V	D
TGTGCCAGCAGCCAAGATGGGGCAGGGGAGGGCTACACCTTC	CASSQDGAGEGYTF	TRBJ1-2	NA	TRBV14	NA
TGTGCCAGCAGCTTATCCCAGGGTTCGTCCTATAATTCACCCCTCCACTTT	CASSLSQGSSYNSPLHF	TRBJ1-6	NA	TRBV9	NA
TGTGCCAGCTCACCACAGGGAGATATCTCTGGAAACACCATATATTTT	CASSPQGDISGNTIYF	TRBJ1-3	NA	TRBV18	NA
TGTGCCAGCAGCTTTAGTGGTTCCGCGGGAGGGACAACCTACGAGCAGTACTTC	CASSFSGSAGGTTYEQYF	TRBJ2-7	NA	TRBV7-9	TRBD2
TGTGCCAGCAGTGACCCGGTAGACATTCAGTACTTC	CASSDPVDIQYF	TRBJ2-4	NA	TRBV6-1	NA
TGTGCCAGCAGCCCAGGGTACGAGCAGTACTTC	CASSPGYEQYF	TRBJ2-7	NA	TRBV11-2	NA
TGTGCCAGCAGTGAAGCGCTTCTAGCGGGAGTAAATGAGCAGTTCTTC	CASSEALLAGVNEQFF	TRBJ2-1	NA	TRBV2	TRBD2
TGTGCCAGCAGCCCACAGGACACAGATACGCAGTATTTT	CASSPQDTDTQYF	TRBJ2-3	NA	TRBV7-3	NA
TGTGCCACCAGCAGAGTGTCAGGAACCTATAATTCACCCCTCCACTTT	CATSRVSGTYNSPLHF	TRBJ1-6	once	TRBV15	NA
TGTGCCAGCAGCTTGCATGGCCTAGCGGGAGCAGATACGCAGTATTTT	CASSLHGLAGADTQYF	TRBJ2-3	NA	TRBV5-4	TRBD2
TGTGCCACCAGCAGAGATCCTGATCTAGCGGGAGTCAATGAGCAGTTCTTC	CATSRDPDLAGVNEQFF	TRBJ2-1	few	TRBV15	TRBD2
TGTGCCTGGAGTGTATTCCGTCCGGACTCCAGCCAGAACTATGGCTACACCTTC	CAWSVFRPDSSQNYGYTF	TRBJ1-2	NA	TRBV30	NA
TGTGCCACCAGCGCACGACAGGGGGTCGACGAGCAGTACTTC	CATSARQGVDEQYF	TRBJ2-7	NA	TRBV15	TRBD1
TGTGCCAGCAGCTTGGATTGGTCTCCTAGCTATAATTCACCCCTCCACTTT	CASSLDWSPSYNSPLHF	TRBJ1-6	NA	TRBV5-4	NA
TGCGCCAGCAGCTCAGCGGGAGGTTCCTACAATGAGCAGTTCTTC	CASSSAGGSYNEQFF	TRBJ2-1	NA	TRBV5-1	TRBD2
TGTGCCAGCAGCCAAGATGAGCAGGGGGCGTCCTTCACTGAAGCTTTCTTT	CASSQDEQGASFTEAFF	TRBJ1-1	NA	TRBV4-2	TRBD1
TGTGCCAGCAGCTTATTTATCACAGATACGCAGTATTTT	CASSLFITDTQYF	TRBJ2-3	NA	TRBV7-3	NA
TGTGCCAGCAGCCAAGGGACTAGCGAAGGGACCCAGTACTTC	CASSQGTSEGTQYF	TRBJ2-5	NA	TRBV3-1/TRBV3-2	TRBD2
TGCAGCGTTGAAATGAACAGGGTTGCCGGGGAGCTGTTTTTT	CSVEMNRVAGELFF	TRBJ2-2	NA	TRBV29-1	NA
TGTGCCAGCAGTTTCAGGGGCGCATCTGGCGAGCAGTACTTC	CASSFRGASGEQYF	TRBJ2-7	NA	TRBV27	NA
TGCGCCAGCAGCTTGGGGACATCCGCTAGCTCCTATAATTCACCCCTCCACTTT	CASSLGTSASSYNSPLHF	TRBJ1-6	NA	TRBV5-1	NA
TGTGCCTGGAGTACTAGAAAGAACACTGAAGCTTTCTTT	CAWSTRKNTEAFF	TRBJ1-1	once	TRBV30	NA
TGCAGCGTTGAAGCTTGGAGAGAACCCTACAATGAGCAGTTCTTC	CSVEAWREPYNEQFF	TRBJ2-1	NA	TRBV29-1	NA